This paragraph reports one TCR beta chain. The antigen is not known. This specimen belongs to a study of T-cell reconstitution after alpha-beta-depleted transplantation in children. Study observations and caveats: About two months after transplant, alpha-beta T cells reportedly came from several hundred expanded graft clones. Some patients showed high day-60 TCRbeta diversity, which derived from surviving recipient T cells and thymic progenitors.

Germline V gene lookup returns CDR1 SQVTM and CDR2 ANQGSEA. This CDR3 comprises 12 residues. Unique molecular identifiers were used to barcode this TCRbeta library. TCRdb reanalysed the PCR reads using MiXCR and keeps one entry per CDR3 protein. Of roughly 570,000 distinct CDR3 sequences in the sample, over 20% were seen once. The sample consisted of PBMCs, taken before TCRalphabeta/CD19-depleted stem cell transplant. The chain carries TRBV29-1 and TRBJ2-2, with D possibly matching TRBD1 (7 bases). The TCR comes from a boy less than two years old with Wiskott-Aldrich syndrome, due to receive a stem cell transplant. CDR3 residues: CSRQGGTGELFF. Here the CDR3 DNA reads TGCAGTCGACAGGGAGGAACCGGGGAGCTGTTTTTT.